The 11 T cell receptor beta chains below were found in one sample sequenced in a study of blood T cell repertoires in COVID-19. The table came from immunoSEQ multiplex PCR; TCRdb's copy has only in-frame clones and leaves some out. There are a few hundred thousand clones in the sample; about 90% occur only once, and about 1.5% lies in the top ten. The specimen sequenced was PBMCs or T cells enriched from blood (not recorded which). The receptors were gathered from a woman younger than 35 with acute COVID-19.

The chain uses TRBV7-2 and TRBJ2-1; TRBD1 might be the D (6 bases). V lost 1 base, J lost 2 bases, and 12 bases lay in between. This CDR3 has 16 residues. The germline V gene encodes CDR1 SGHTA and CDR2 FQGNSA. CDR3 sequence reads: CASSLGQAATYNEQFF. In nucleotides, the CDR3 is TGTGCCAGCAGCTTAGGACAGGCCGCCACCTACAATGAGCAGTTCTTC. Full variable domain (remainder filled in from reference TRBV7-2 and TRBJ2-1): GAGVSQSPSNKVTEKGKDVELRCDPISGHTALYWYRQSLGQGLEFLIYFQGNSAPDKSGLPSDRFSAERTGGSVSTLTIQRTQQEDSAVYLCASSLGQAATYNEQFFGPGTRLTVL.

The chain uses TRBV28 and TRBJ2-1, with 7 bases aligning to TRBD2. Trimming cost V 8 bases and J 6 bases; bases outside gene matches: 16. Germline lookup yields CDR1 MDHEN and CDR2 SYDVKM. This CDR3 has 16 residues. The CDR3 DNA follows: TGTGCCAGCGGACTGGGCGAGACTAGCATCCCCAATGAGCAGTTCTTC. Amino acid sequence: CASGLGETSIPNEQFF.

The chain links TRBV28 to TRBJ1-1; D may be TRBD1 (5 bases). Germline V gives CDR1 MDHEN, CDR2 SYDVKM. The CDR3 covers 14 residues. Deletions cut 4 bases from V and 4 bases from J, with 13 bases between. For the CDR3, the DNA is TGTGCCAGCAGTTCTCCAGGGAGGAGCACTGAAGCTTTCTTT. This encodes CASSSPGRSTEAFF.

The J gene is TRBJ1-4, the V gene TRBV30, with D uncertain. The CDR3 contains 15 residues. The germline V gene encodes CDR1 GTSNPN and CDR2 SVGIG (reference sequence). V lost 1 base and J lost 0, with 9 bases in between. For the CDR3, the DNA is TGTGCCTGGAGTGCCGATAGTGCAACTAATGAAAAACTGTTTTTT. This encodes CAWSADSATNEKLFF. The whole variable domain, filled in from reference TRBV30 and TRBJ1-4, reads SQTIHQWPATLVQPVGSPLSLECTVEGTSNPNLYWYRQAAGRGLQLLFYSVGIGQISSEVPQNLSASRPQDRQFILSSKKLLLSDSGFYLCAWSADSATNEKLFFGSGTQLSVL.

The rearrangement uses TRBV6-4 and TRBJ2-3; a weak D match, TRBD1 (5 bases). The CDR3 is 15 amino acids. V lost 5 bases, J lost 2 bases, and 14 bases lay in between. Germline V gene lookup returns CDR1 MRHNA and CDR2 SNTAGT. The CDR3 here is CASSPLGEPTDTQYF. The DNA of the CDR3 is TGTGCCAGCAGTCCCCTAGGGGAACCCACAGATACGCAGTATTTT.

For this clone: One end of the junction fails to match germline, which may point to a read error. This sequence joins TRBV10-3 and TRBJ1-6; TRBD1 agrees at 7 bases. Germline assignment: CDR1 ENHRY and CDR2 SYGVKD. This CDR3 is built from 14 residues. The CDR3 protein is CAISETPGQFAQNF. CDR3 in DNA: TGTGCCATCAGTGAGACCCCGGGACAGTTTGCCCAAAACTTT.

This chain uses TRBV27 with TRBJ2-3, with TRBD1 matching over 10 bases. The junction had 5 bases not matched to a gene; V was cut back by 4 bases and J by 4 bases. Germline V gene data show CDR1 as MNHEY and CDR2 as SMNVEV (reference sequence). This CDR3 comprises 15 residues. The CDR3 bases are TGTGCCAGCAGTTCAGGGACAGGGGCGGCAGATACGCAGTATTTT. Translation: CASSSGTGAADTQYF.

The sample holds one count of this clone. The V gene is TRBV3-1 (or the pseudogene TRBV3-2), the J gene TRBJ2-1; 7 positions agree with TRBD2. The germline CDR1 and CDR2 sequences are LGHDT and YNNKEL (reference sequence). Trimming at V came to 1 base and at J to 4 bases, leaving 4 bases not matched to a gene. The CDR3 sequence is 15 residues long. CDR3 in amino acids: CASSQVPSGYNEQFF. CDR3 nucleotides: TGTGCCAGCAGCCAAGTCCCTAGCGGTTACAATGAGCAGTTCTTC.

This sequence joins TRBV18 and TRBJ2-2; D is undetermined. Trimming took 4 bases from V and 3 from J, leaving 12 bases between them. From germline, CDR1 is KGHSH and CDR2 LQKENI. CDR3 size: 15 residues. The CDR3 nucleotides read TGTGCCAGCTCACTCCCTCTGGGCGACACCGGGGAGCTGTTTTTT. This encodes CASSLPLGDTGELFF.

The chain employs TRBV18 and TRBJ1-2; 9 nucleotides align to TRBD1. V was clipped by 3 bases and J by 4 bases; unmatched bases: 6. CDR3 length: 15 amino acids. Looked up from germline, CDR1 is KGHSH and CDR2 is LQKENI. CDR3 protein: CASSPDRGIVYGYTF. DNA for the CDR3: TGTGCCAGCTCACCCGACAGGGGGATAGTCTATGGCTACACCTTC. The whole variable domain, remainder taken from reference TRBV18 and TRBJ1-2, is NAGVMQNPRHLVRRRGQEARLRCSPMKGHSHVYWYRQLPEEGLKFMVYLQKENIIDESGMPKERFSAEFPKEGPSILRIQQVVRGDSAAYFCASSPDRGIVYGYTFGSGTRLTVV.

This clone has more than one count but fewer than ten. This rearrangement joins TRBV11-2 to TRBJ2-1; TRBD2 aligns across 14 bases. This CDR3 contains 18 residues. CDR1 SGHAT and CDR2 FQNNGV come from the germline V gene. J lost 4 bases, V lost 5 bases, and 10 bases had no gene match. CDR3 DNA: TGTGCCAGCAGCCCAGAGATGGGACTAGCGGGAGCATACAATGAGCAGTTCTTC. Translating it yields CASSPEMGLAGAYNEQFF.